These 8 T cell receptor beta chains were sequenced from one sample in a study of identical twins. TCRdb itself ran the 5' RACE reads through MiXCR, one entry per CDR3 protein. Here the sample spans nearly 650,000 distinct CDR3 sequences, just over 7% being singletons. The same data also went into a second study, on yellow fever vaccine responses in identical twins.

The sample taken for sequencing was PBMCs. Receptor source: a woman younger than 30 in good health.

This clonotype came up many times. V gene TRBV7-8 combines with J gene TRBJ2-1; D tentatively fits TRBD1 or TRBD2 (6 bases each). CDR1 is SGHVS, CDR2 FQNEAQ, per germline. V lost 1 base and J lost 9, with 10 bases in between. The CDR3 consists of 13 residues. The CDR3 DNA reads as TGTGCCAGCAGCTTAGAGGGGGGTGGTGAGCAGTTCTTC. It translates to CASSLEGGGEQFF.

This clonotype was detected many times. The chain joins TRBV28 to TRBJ2-4; D is unclear. V shed 5 bases and J shed 0 bases, with 8 bases lying between them. The CDR3 is 14 amino acids. CDR1 is MDHEN and CDR2 is SYDVKM in the germline V gene. The CDR3: CASSPVLAKNIQYF. The CDR3 DNA reads as TGTGCCAGCAGTCCAGTTCTAGCCAAAAACATTCAGTACTTC.

The gene calls are TRBV7-2 and TRBJ2-2; D ambiguous. Germline V lookup: CDR1 SGHTA, CDR2 FQGNSA. The CDR3 length is 14 residues. V shed 0 bases and J shed 5 bases, with 7 bases lying between them. CDR3 sequence (DNA): TGTGCCAGCAGCTTAGCGGGTTGGACCGGGGAGCTGTTTTTT. The encoded protein is CASSLAGWTGELFF.

This clonotype was observed a few times. The V and J genes are TRBV4-1 and TRBJ2-2; 9 bases align to TRBD2. The germline V gene has CDR1 MGHRA and CDR2 YSYEKL. This CDR3 contains 17 residues. The V gene end was trimmed by 1 base and the J gene end by 8 bases; junction bases not matched to a gene: 11. Here the CDR3 reads CASSQAKGGLAGGELFF. DNA for the CDR3: TGCGCCAGCAGCCAAGCCAAGGGGGGACTAGCTGGTGGGGAGCTGTTTTTT.

This clonotype has at least ten counts. The chain combines TRBV12-3 or TRBV12-4 with TRBJ2-5; 12 nucleotides line up with TRBD1. The V and J ends lost 6 bases and 1 base, in that order; junction bases with no gene match: 6. This CDR3 contains 16 residues. CDR3 bases: TGTGCCAGCAGGACGGGGGACAGGGGGCTCCAAGAGACCCAGTACTTC. This gives the protein CASRTGDRGLQETQYF.

This clonotype has only a few counts. J is TRBJ2-1 and V is TRBV7-9; D perhaps matches TRBD1 (6 bases). Germline V gives CDR1 SEHNR, CDR2 FQNEAQ (reference sequence). V gave up 2 bases and J gave up 8 bases, with 13 bases separating them. The CDR3 has 14 amino acids. The CDR3 sequence is CASSLLGAVDEQFF. The CDR3 bases are TGTGCCAGCAGCTTACTGGGGGCGGTCGATGAGCAGTTCTTC. Complete variable domain (other parts from reference TRBV7-9 and TRBJ2-1): DTGVSQNPRHKITKRGQNVTFRCDPISEHNRLYWYRQTLGQGPEFLTYFQNEAQLEKSRLLSDRFSAERPKGSFSTLEIQRTEQGDSAMYLCASSLLGAVDEQFFGPGTRLTVL.

This clonotype was observed at least ten times. This chain uses TRBV25-1 with TRBJ2-1; TRBD2 matches at 10 bases. The CDR3 length is 16 residues. The V and J ends lost 3 bases and 7 bases, in that order; junction bases with no gene match: 9. Germline V gene sequence: CDR1 MGHDK, CDR2 SYGVNS. DNA for the CDR3: TGTGCCAGCAGTGAGCGAGCGGGAGGGCCGGGGAATGAGCAGTTCTTC. Amino acids: CASSERAGGPGNEQFF.

The chain links TRBV27 to TRBJ2-1; no definite D call. In germline, CDR1 is MNHEY, CDR2 SMNVEV (reference sequence). The CDR3 is 12 residues long. Trimming pared 5 bases from V and 6 bases from J, leaving 8 bases between. The CDR3 bases are TGTGCCAGCAGTGAACGCCCCAATGAGCAGTTCTTC. Translation gives CASSERPNEQFF.